This T cell receptor (beta chain) was documented in a study of OX40 agonist ivuxolimab in advanced cancers. Turning to the study itself: Patients were given ivuxolimab, an antibody that agonizes OX40 (CD134). Partial responses were achieved by three patients, of whom one had hepatocellular carcinoma and two had cutaneous melanoma. Intravenous ivuxolimab was administered to patients every 2 weeks at 0.01 to 10 mg/kg.

Study findings and constraints: Researchers did not establish what antigens the expanded peripheral T cells target.

On this clone: The target antigen is unknown.

Method: immunoSEQ multiplex PCR; TCRdb's copy keeps in-frame clones and lacks some. The sample has fewer than 20,000 clones, approximately 80% seen once; the top ten hold roughly 14%. CDR3 length equals 11 residues. V lost 5 bases and J lost 6, with 7 bases in between. CDR1 SGHTA and CDR2 FQGNSA come from the germline V gene. The V and J genes are TRBV7-2 and TRBJ1-1, with D unclear. The receptor was isolated from an adult with an advanced solid tumor such as melanoma, head and neck, liver or kidney cancer. Material: CD4+ or CD8+ T cells sorted from blood, obtained in a trial of the OX40 agonist ivuxolimab. The CDR3 sequence is CASSGSSEAFF. The CDR3 nucleotides are TGTGCCAGCAGCGGGAGCTCTGAAGCTTTCTTT.